The 19 T cell receptor beta chains below all came from one sample that was sequenced in a study of response to subunit inactivated influenza vaccine. TCRdb independently ran MiXCR on the RT-PCR reads; one entry per CDR3 protein. This sample has about 500,000 distinct CDR3 sequences; over 10% occur once, and the top ten carry roughly 13%. The input for sequencing was PBMCs from blood, taken roughly 47 days after vaccination. The receptors originated from a man aged 45-65 years who received an inactivated influenza vaccine.

The V call is TRBV4-3, the J call TRBJ2-1; D unresolved. From germline, CDR1 is LGHNA and CDR2 YSLEER. The CDR3 has 14 amino acids. V dropped 5 bases and J dropped 9 bases, with 17 bases sitting between them. CDR3 region: CASSKGVGAAEQFF. CDR3 in DNA: TGCGCCAGCAGCAAAGGAGTTGGTGCCGCTGAGCAGTTCTTC.

The V call is TRBV6-1, the J call TRBJ2-2; 7 positions match TRBD2. Germline CDR1 reads MNHNS; CDR2 reads SASEGT. V lost 6 bases and J lost 7; bases outside the gene matches: 11. This CDR3 is built from 15 residues. The CDR3 sequence is CASRWAAGSNGELFF. The CDR3 coding sequence is TGTGCCAGCAGATGGGCAGCGGGATCGAACGGGGAGCTGTTTTTT.

This chain links TRBV6-2 or TRBV6-3 with TRBJ2-2; 7 bases are shared with TRBD2. V lost 5 bases and J lost 1; bases outside the gene matches: 7. The CDR3 extends over 16 amino acids. CDR1 and CDR2 from the germline V gene are MNHEY and SVGEGT. CDR3 sequence reads: CASSGLAGVNTGELFF. The CDR3 DNA reads as TGTGCCAGCAGTGGGTTGGCGGGAGTGAACACCGGGGAGCTGTTTTTT.

This clonotype was counted between two and nine times. V usage is TRBV5-1 and J usage is TRBJ2-1; D might be TRBD1 (5 bases). Germline V lookup: CDR1 SGHRS, CDR2 YFSETQ. This CDR3 is 15 amino acids long. V lost 1 base and J lost 7, with 15 bases in between. The CDR3 DNA follows: TGCGCCAGCAGCTTGACGGGCAGGGATGAGAATGAGCAGTTCTTC. This translates into CASSLTGRDENEQFF.

This clonotype was counted between two and nine times. The chain carries TRBV5-1 and TRBJ2-3; D may be TRBD1 or TRBD2 (5 bases each). The CDR3 totals 16 residues. Germline assignment: CDR1 SGHRS and CDR2 YFSETQ. Trimming took off 0 bases at V and 2 bases at J, with 13 bases between the two ends. DNA of the CDR3: TGCGCCAGCAGCTTGGAGGCGGCCGGGGCCACAGATACGCAGTATTTT. Translation: CASSLEAAGATDTQYF.

This clonotype was seen a handful of times. V is TRBV6-6 and J is TRBJ1-2; weak D call: TRBD1 (5 bases). Trimming pared 8 bases from V and 8 bases from J, leaving 18 bases between. Germline V gene sequence: CDR1 MNHNY, CDR2 SVGAGI (reference sequence). There are 13 residues in the CDR3. The CDR3: CASLRDLRRGYTF. The CDR3 DNA follows: TGTGCCAGCCTCCGGGACTTACGACGCGGCTACACCTTC.

The V and J genes are TRBV19 and TRBJ2-5; TRBD2 agrees at 13 bases. The junction had 9 bases not matched to a gene; V was cut back by 6 bases and J by 5 bases. This CDR3 has 16 residues. Germline V gene sequence: CDR1 LNHDA, CDR2 SQIVND (reference sequence). CDR3 region: CASRRLAGGSRETQYF. The DNA of the CDR3 is TGTGCCAGTAGAAGACTAGCGGGAGGCTCACGGGAGACCCAGTACTTC.

This clonotype was counted a few times. The genes are TRBV5-5 and TRBJ1-6; D is undetermined. This CDR3 is 13 amino acids long. Germline assignment: CDR1 SGHKS and CDR2 YYEKEE (reference sequence). V gave up 7 bases and J gave up 8 bases, with 13 bases separating them. The CDR3 region has the DNA TGTGCCAGCGGGCGCCAGCCCGATTCACCCCTCCACTTT. Translating it yields CASGRQPDSPLHF.

This clonotype has only a few counts. This sequence joins TRBV5-1 and TRBJ1-1; D is uncertain. Germline V CDR1 and CDR2: SGHRS, YFSETQ. V was cut by 4 bases and J by 0 bases, with 19 bases left in between. CDR3 size: 17 residues. CDR3 nucleotides: TGCGCCAGCAGCCCATCATGGCTCGGCGGCATGAACACTGAAGCTTTCTTT. It translates to CASSPSWLGGMNTEAFF.

This clonotype occurred a few times. CDR3 amino acids: CASTGEMNTEAFF. CDR3 coding DNA: TGTGCCAGCACTGGGGAGATGAACACTGAAGCTTTCTTT. This chain links TRBV2 with TRBJ1-1; D is ambiguous. The V gene's germline CDR1 is SNHLY and CDR2 FYNNEI. The CDR3 is made up of 13 amino acids. The V gene lost 7 bases and the J gene lost 0 bases, with 9 bases spanning the gap.

V gene TRBV20-1 combines with J gene TRBJ2-4; D ambiguous. V dropped 2 bases and J dropped 3 bases, with 11 bases sitting between them. Germline lookup yields CDR1 DFQATT and CDR2 SNEGSKA (reference sequence). CDR3 length equals 14 residues. The CDR3 sequence: CSARRSIYKNIQYF. In DNA form, the CDR3 reads TGCAGTGCTAGACGCAGTATCTACAAAAACATTCAGTACTTC.

The chain employs TRBV3-1 and TRBJ2-5; perhaps TRBD1 as D (6 bases). The germline gives CDR1 LGHDT, CDR2 YNNKEL (reference sequence). The CDR3 extends over 16 amino acids. The germline V and J ends were trimmed by 0 bases and 1 base, with 12 bases remaining between them. CDR3 in amino acids: CASSQDPQGSQETQYF. The CDR3, as DNA: TGTGCCAGCAGCCAAGATCCCCAGGGGAGCCAAGAGACCCAGTACTTC.

The V and J genes are TRBV6-5 and TRBJ2-1, with 7 bases lining up with TRBD1. CDR3 length: 15 amino acids. The V gene's germline CDR1 is MNHEY and CDR2 SVGAGI. After removal of 5 bases from V and 2 bases from J, the junction contained 6 bases not matched to a gene. The CDR3 DNA reads TGTGCCAGCAGTACTGGGACAGTAACCTACAATGAGCAGTTCTTC. Protein sequence: CASSTGTVTYNEQFF.

This clonotype was found many times. This chain connects TRBV28 to TRBJ2-7; weak D call: TRBD2 (6 bases). The CDR3 has 15 residues. Trimming removed 7 bases from V and 5 bases from J, with 21 bases in between. CDR1 MDHEN and CDR2 SYDVKM come from the germline V gene. The CDR3 loop is CASTLAPSKSHEQYF. The CDR3 DNA reads as TGTGCCAGCACCCTAGCGCCTTCAAAAAGTCACGAGCAGTACTTC.

This clonotype was found a few times. The chain combines TRBV5-1 with TRBJ2-7; 9 positions agree with TRBD1. Losses at the gene ends were 3 bases for V and 7 bases for J; bases not matched to a gene: 14. The CDR3 is made up of 16 amino acids. The V gene's germline CDR1 is SGHRS and CDR2 YFSETQ. The DNA for the CDR3 is TGCGCCAGCAGCTGGCAATCCGGGACAGGGCCCCGAGAGCAGTACTTC. As protein: CASSWQSGTGPREQYF.

This clonotype has a handful of counts. This chain connects TRBV5-1 to TRBJ1-2, with 12 bases identical to TRBD1. Germline CDR1 SGHRS, CDR2 YFSETQ. This CDR3 contains 18 residues. Trimming cost V 0 bases and J 0 bases; bases outside gene matches: 6. CDR3 sequence: CASSLAGTGGTANYGYTF. The CDR3 DNA follows: TGCGCCAGCAGCTTGGCCGGGACAGGGGGCACGGCTAACTATGGCTACACCTTC. Full variable domain (missing parts from reference TRBV5-1 and TRBJ1-2): KAGVTQTPRYLIKTRGQQVTLSCSPISGHRSVSWYQQTPGQGLQFLFEYFSETQRNKGNFPGRFSGRQFSNSRSEMNVSTLELGDSALYLCASSLAGTGGTANYGYTFGSGTRLTVV.

The table lists this clonotype with a few counts. V gene TRBV5-5 combines with J gene TRBJ2-3, with 12 bases aligning to TRBD2. Per the germline V gene, CDR1 is SGHKS and CDR2 is YYEKEE (reference sequence). The CDR3 has 17 residues. The ends lost 5 bases at V and 2 bases at J; junction bases unmatched: 9. The CDR3: CASRLGLAGPLTDTQYF. For the CDR3, the DNA is TGTGCCAGCAGACTTGGACTAGCGGGGCCACTCACAGATACGCAGTATTTT.

This clonotype came up a few times. The rearrangement links TRBV20-1 to TRBJ2-3; D gene uncertain. This CDR3 region has 14 residues. Per germline, CDR1 DFQATT and CDR2 SNEGSKA (reference sequence). Trimming took off 5 bases at V and 2 bases at J, with 14 bases between the two ends. CDR3 loop: CSAGSWLTTDTQYF. CDR3 nucleotides: TGCAGTGCTGGATCTTGGCTGACCACAGATACGCAGTATTTT.

This clonotype was counted ten times or more. The V gene is TRBV12-3 or TRBV12-4, the J gene TRBJ2-2, with TRBD2 identical over 9 bases. This CDR3 contains 15 residues. Trimming removed 7 bases from V and 2 bases from J; junction bases left unmatched: 5. This CDR3 reads CASKQTSGNTGELFF. The CDR3 nucleotides are TGTGCCAGCAAACAGACTAGCGGTAACACCGGGGAGCTGTTTTTT.